The 18 T cell receptor beta chains presented below share a single source sample, sequenced in a study of T-cell reconstitution after alpha-beta-depleted transplantation in children. Unique molecular identifiers tagged the TCRbeta library. TCRdb re-called the PCR reads through MiXCR, storing one row per CDR3 protein. The sample lists hundreds of thousands of distinct CDR3 sequences; about 30% were seen once. Sequenced here: PBMCs from the stem cell graft donor, sampled from the stem cell graft. Receptors were obtained from a human donor who donated a stem cell graft to a child with aplastic anemia.

This clonotype was seen many times. V gene TRBV6-2 or TRBV6-3 combines with J gene TRBJ2-7; 7 bases agree with TRBD1. The CDR3 sequence is 13 residues long. V lost 6 bases, J lost 3 bases, and 5 bases stayed unmatched. Germline CDR1 and CDR2: MNHEY and SVGEGT. CDR3 coding DNA: TGTGCCAGCAGACCCGGGACAGTCTACGAGCAGTACTTC. It translates to CASRPGTVYEQYF.

The chain carries TRBV11-2 and TRBJ2-7; 7 bases are shared with TRBD2. The CDR3 is made up of 12 amino acids. The V segment lost 6 bases and the J segment 5 bases; nucleotides outside the gene matches: 4. Per germline, CDR1 SGHAT and CDR2 FQNNGV. The CDR3: CASRAGVDEQYF. The CDR3 DNA reads TGTGCCAGCAGGGCGGGGGTAGACGAGCAGTACTTC. The full variable domain, with the rest looked up from reference TRBV11-2 and TRBJ2-7, is EAGVAQSPRYKIIEKRQSVAFWCNPISGHATLYWYQQILGQGPKLLIQFQNNGVVDDSQLPKDRFSAERLKGVDSTLKIQPAKLEDSAVYLCASRAGVDEQYFGPGTRLTVT.

This clonotype occurred a few times. The chain employs TRBV7-2 and TRBJ2-7, with D perhaps assigned TRBD1 or TRBD2 (5 bases each). V dropped 1 base and J dropped 0 bases, with 10 bases sitting between them. The CDR3 runs to 15 residues. Germline CDR1 is SGHTA and CDR2 is FQGNSA. This CDR3 is CASSLGDEISYEQYF. In nucleotides, the CDR3 is TGTGCCAGCAGCTTAGGGGACGAGATCTCCTACGAGCAGTACTTC.

This chain joins TRBV13 and TRBJ2-7; 8 positions match TRBD2. This CDR3 is 14 amino acids long. Losses at the gene ends were 5 bases for V and 5 bases for J; bases not matched to a gene: 8. Germline V gene lookup returns CDR1 PRHDT and CDR2 FYEKMQ (reference sequence). CDR3 region: CASSPGTRVDEQYF. CDR3 in DNA: TGTGCCAGCAGCCCCGGGACTAGGGTTGACGAGCAGTACTTC. Complete variable domain (other parts from reference TRBV13 and TRBJ2-7): AAGVIQSPRHLIKEKRETATLKCYPIPRHDTVYWYQQGPGQDPQFLISFYEKMQSDKGSIPDRFSAQQFSDYHSELNMSSLELGDSALYFCASSPGTRVDEQYFGPGTRLTVT.

This chain joins TRBV6-5 and TRBJ1-2, with 10 bases fitting TRBD1. Germline V gene data show CDR1 as MNHEY and CDR2 as SVGAGI. CDR3 size: 14 residues. The J segment lost 8 bases and the V segment lost 4 bases, leaving 7 bases of the junction unmatched. In DNA form, the CDR3 reads TGTGCCAGCAGTTGGACAGGGGGACTTAGGGGCTACACCTTC. Its translation is CASSWTGGLRGYTF.

The chain joins TRBV27 to TRBJ1-2, with 7 bases identical to TRBD1. This CDR3 spans 18 amino acids. Germline CDR1 reads MNHEY; CDR2 reads SMNVEV (reference sequence). With V trimmed by 3 bases and J by 1 base, 14 bases remained unmatched. The CDR3 region has the DNA TGTGCCAGCAGTTTGCGGGGGGAGGGGGCCCAATATAACTATGGCTACACCTTC. Protein product: CASSLRGEGAQYNYGYTF.

V and J are TRBV27 and TRBJ1-3; D gene ambiguous. Per the germline V gene, CDR1 is MNHEY and CDR2 is SMNVEV (reference sequence). Trimming pared 8 bases from V and 0 bases from J, leaving 5 bases between. The CDR3 spans 12 residues. CDR3 protein: CASGFSGNTIYF. CDR3 nucleotide sequence: TGTGCCAGCGGGTTCTCTGGAAACACCATATATTTT.

This clonotype came up a few times. The CDR3 DNA sequence: TGTGCCAGCAGCTTAGCCCGGGCCAACGGGAAACTGTTTTTT. It specifies CASSLARANGKLFF. The chain carries TRBV7-2 and TRBJ1-4; D not certain. The CDR3 is 14 residues long. Trimming pared 0 bases from V and 11 bases from J, leaving 13 bases between. Looked up from germline, CDR1 is SGHTA and CDR2 is FQGNSA. The whole variable domain, filled in from reference TRBV7-2 and TRBJ1-4, reads GAGVSQSPSNKVTEKGKDVELRCDPISGHTALYWYRQSLGQGLEFLIYFQGNSAPDKSGLPSDRFSAERTGGSVSTLTIQRTQQEDSAVYLCASSLARANGKLFFGSGTQLSVL.

This clonotype came up a few times. The chain couples TRBV5-1 to TRBJ2-3, with D maybe TRBD2 (6 bases). The CDR3 is 15 residues long. V was trimmed by 2 bases and J by 8 bases, leaving 18 bases between them. The germline gives CDR1 SGHRS, CDR2 YFSETQ. CDR3 in amino acids: CASSLGFGSIVTQYF. CDR3 bases: TGCGCCAGCAGCTTAGGTTTCGGGAGCATCGTTACGCAGTATTTT.

CDR3 DNA: TGTGCCAGCTCCCGGGACGCCAGCCATTCACCCCTCCACTTT. Its protein product is CASSRDASHSPLHF. J is TRBJ1-6 and V is TRBV18, with TRBD1 as a possible D gene (5 bases). Germline CDR1 is KGHSH and CDR2 is LQKENI. The V end lost 6 bases, the J end lost 8 bases, and 14 bases lay between the germline ends. This CDR3 is 14 amino acids long.

This clonotype was seen a single time. The genes are TRBV20-1 and TRBJ1-6; TRBD1 agrees at 9 bases. The CDR3 runs 16 residues. V lost 2 bases, J lost 8 bases, and 10 bases stayed unmatched. Germline values: CDR1 DFQATT, CDR2 SNEGSKA (reference sequence). For the CDR3, the DNA is TGCAGTGCTAGAAAAACCTACAGGGGGCTCGATTCACCCCTCCACTTT. Translation gives CSARKTYRGLDSPLHF.

This clonotype came up a few times. The CDR3 DNA sequence: TGCAGTGCCCATGGGGGGAGCAACACTGAAGCTTTCTTT. Encoded protein: CSAHGGSNTEAFF. V usage is TRBV20-1 and J usage is TRBJ1-1, with a tentative D call TRBD1 (5 bases). V was clipped by 6 bases and J by 2 bases, with 13 bases between them. Germline V gene lookup returns CDR1 DFQATT and CDR2 SNEGSKA (reference sequence). CDR3 size: 13 residues.

The chain carries TRBV10-3 and TRBJ1-2, with D maybe TRBD1 (5 bases). The V end was cut by 3 bases, the J end by 6 bases, with 23 bases between. The length of the CDR3 is 17 residues. Germline assignment: CDR1 ENHRY and CDR2 SYGVKD. The CDR3 nucleotides read TGTGCCATCAGTGAAAACCTACCTTTGGGGGGTTTGGATGGCTACACCTTC. Its protein is CAISENLPLGGLDGYTF.

This clonotype was seen more than once but under ten times. V and J are TRBV4-3 and TRBJ2-1, with TRBD2 matching 12 bases. The CDR3 length is 15 residues. Germline trimming cut 4 bases from V and 8 bases from J; bases unmatched to any gene: 6. Germline CDR1 and CDR2: LGHNA and YSLEER. The CDR3 DNA follows: TGCGCCAGCAGCCCGCTAGCGGGAGGGGCGTATGAGCAGTTCTTC. Translated: CASSPLAGGAYEQFF.

This chain links TRBV12-3 or TRBV12-4 with TRBJ2-6; a possible D gene is TRBD1 (5 bases). CDR3 length equals 17 residues. Deletions cut 1 base from V and 1 base from J, with 11 bases between. In nucleotides, the CDR3 is TGTGCCAGCAGTTTAGAATTCCAGGGATCTGGGGCCAACGTCCTGACTTTC. It codes for CASSLEFQGSGANVLTF.

This clonotype was detected only a few times. CDR3 sequence reads: CASTMGEQYV. The CDR3 DNA reads as TGTGCCAGCACAATGGGGGAGCAGTACGTC. The chain couples TRBV7-2 to TRBJ2-7, with D unclear. The CDR3 covers 10 residues. CDR1 and CDR2 (germline): SGHTA, FQGNSA. With 7 bases removed from V and 7 bases from J, the gap between germline ends came to 8 bases.

This clonotype was found a few times. The chain is built from TRBV6-1 and TRBJ1-5, with D possibly being TRBD1 (6 bases). The V gene lost 9 bases and the J gene lost 5 bases, with 20 bases spanning the gap. The CDR3 covers 15 residues. Germline V gene lookup returns CDR1 MNHNS and CDR2 SASEGT. In DNA form, the CDR3 reads TGTGCCAGTGGGGGGGGCAGGGGTTACGATCAGCCCCAGCATTTT. Translating it yields CASGGGRGYDQPQHF.

The chain employs TRBV14 and TRBJ2-1; possible D gene TRBD2, 5 bases. Germline assignment: CDR1 SGHDN and CDR2 FVKESK. The ends were cut back, 0 bases at V and 8 bases at J, with 14 bases in the middle. CDR3 length: 15 amino acids. The CDR3 reads CASSQDRGGRDEQFF. The CDR3, as DNA: TGTGCCAGCAGCCAAGATCGAGGTGGGCGGGATGAGCAGTTCTTC.